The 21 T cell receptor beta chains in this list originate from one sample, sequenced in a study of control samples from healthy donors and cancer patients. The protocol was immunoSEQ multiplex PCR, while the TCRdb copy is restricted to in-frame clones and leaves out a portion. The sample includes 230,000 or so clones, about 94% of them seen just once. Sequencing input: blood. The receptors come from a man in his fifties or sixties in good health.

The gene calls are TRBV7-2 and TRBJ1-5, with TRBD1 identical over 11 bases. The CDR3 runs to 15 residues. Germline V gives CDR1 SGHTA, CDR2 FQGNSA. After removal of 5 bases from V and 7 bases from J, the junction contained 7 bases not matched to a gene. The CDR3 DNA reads TGTGCCAGCAGCGCGGACAGGGGGCGTGGACAGCCCCAGCATTTT. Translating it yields CASSADRGRGQPQHF.

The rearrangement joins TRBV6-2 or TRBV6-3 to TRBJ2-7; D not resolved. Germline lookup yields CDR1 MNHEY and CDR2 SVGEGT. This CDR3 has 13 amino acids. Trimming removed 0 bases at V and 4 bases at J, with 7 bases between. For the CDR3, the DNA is TGTGCCAGCAGTTACTCCCCGGAGTACGAGCAGTACTTC. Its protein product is CASSYSPEYEQYF.

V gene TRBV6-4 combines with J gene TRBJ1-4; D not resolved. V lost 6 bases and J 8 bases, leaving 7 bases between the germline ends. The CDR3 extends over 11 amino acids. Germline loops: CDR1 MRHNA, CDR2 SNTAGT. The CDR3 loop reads CASSEVEKLFF. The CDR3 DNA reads TGTGCCAGCAGCGAGGTGGAAAAACTGTTTTTT.

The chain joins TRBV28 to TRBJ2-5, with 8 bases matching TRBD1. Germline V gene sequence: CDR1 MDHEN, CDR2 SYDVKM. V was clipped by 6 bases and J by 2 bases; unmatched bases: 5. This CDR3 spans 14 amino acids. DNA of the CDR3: TGTGCCAGCAGAAGGACAGGGAGTCAAGAGACCCAGTACTTC. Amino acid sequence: CASRRTGSQETQYF.

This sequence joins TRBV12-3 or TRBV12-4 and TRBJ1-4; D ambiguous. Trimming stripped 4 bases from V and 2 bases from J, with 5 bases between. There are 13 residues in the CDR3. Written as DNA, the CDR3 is TGTGCCAGCAGTTCCAGGACTAATGAAAAACTGTTTTTT. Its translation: CASSSRTNEKLFF.

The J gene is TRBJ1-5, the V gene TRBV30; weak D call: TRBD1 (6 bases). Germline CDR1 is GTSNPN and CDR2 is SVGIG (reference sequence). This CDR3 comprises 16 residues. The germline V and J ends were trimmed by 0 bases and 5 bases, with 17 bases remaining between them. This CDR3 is CAWSVRGRGKDQPQHF. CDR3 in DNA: TGTGCCTGGAGTGTACGGGGCAGGGGTAAAGATCAGCCCCAGCATTTT.

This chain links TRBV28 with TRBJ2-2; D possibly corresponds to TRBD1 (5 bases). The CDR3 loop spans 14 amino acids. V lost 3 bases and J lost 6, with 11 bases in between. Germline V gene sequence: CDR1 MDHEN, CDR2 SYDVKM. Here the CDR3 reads CASSFIQGPGELFF. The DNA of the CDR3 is TGTGCCAGCAGTTTCATCCAGGGCCCCGGGGAGCTGTTTTTT.

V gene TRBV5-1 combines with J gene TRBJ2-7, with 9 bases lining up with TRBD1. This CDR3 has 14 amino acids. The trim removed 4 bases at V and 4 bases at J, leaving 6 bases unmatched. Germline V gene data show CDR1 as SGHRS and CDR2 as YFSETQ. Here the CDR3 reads CASSITGQGYEQYV. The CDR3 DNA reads TGCGCCAGCAGCATTACGGGACAGGGATACGAGCAGTACGTC.

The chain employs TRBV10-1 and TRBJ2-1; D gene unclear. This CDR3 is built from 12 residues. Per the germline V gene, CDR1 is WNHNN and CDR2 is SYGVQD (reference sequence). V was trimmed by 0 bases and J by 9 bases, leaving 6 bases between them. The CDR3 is CASSESVGEQFF. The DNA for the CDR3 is TGCGCCAGCAGTGAGTCCGTGGGTGAGCAGTTCTTC.

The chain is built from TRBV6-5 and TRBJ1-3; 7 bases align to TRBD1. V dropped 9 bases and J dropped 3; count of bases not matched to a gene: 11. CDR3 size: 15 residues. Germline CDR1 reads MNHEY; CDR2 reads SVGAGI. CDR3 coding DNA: TGTGCCAGTTCCGGAGGGGGCCTAGGTGGAAACACCATATATTTT. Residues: CASSGGGLGGNTIYF.

The CDR3 is CASSVDSQNTEAFF. The DNA of the CDR3 is TGTGCCAGCAGCGTGGACAGCCAGAACACTGAAGCTTTCTTT. V usage is TRBV9 and J usage is TRBJ1-1; TRBD1 is a possible D gene (6 bases). The V gene's germline CDR1 is SGDLS and CDR2 YYNGEE. Trimming removed 2 bases from V and 1 base from J, with 9 bases in between. CDR3 size: 14 residues.

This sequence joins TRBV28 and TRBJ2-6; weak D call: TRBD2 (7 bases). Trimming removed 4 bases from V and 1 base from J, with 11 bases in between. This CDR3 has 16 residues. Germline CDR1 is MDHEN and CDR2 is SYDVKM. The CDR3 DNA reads TGTGCCAGCAGTTCCGGGGGGCCTTCTGGGGCCAACGTCCTGACTTTC. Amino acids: CASSSGGPSGANVLTF. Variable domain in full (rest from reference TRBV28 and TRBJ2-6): DVKVTQSSRYLVKRTGEKVFLECVQDMDHENMFWYRQDPGLGLRLIYFSYDVKMKEKGDIPEGYSVSREKKERFSLILESASTNQTSMYLCASSSGGPSGANVLTFGAGSRLTVL.

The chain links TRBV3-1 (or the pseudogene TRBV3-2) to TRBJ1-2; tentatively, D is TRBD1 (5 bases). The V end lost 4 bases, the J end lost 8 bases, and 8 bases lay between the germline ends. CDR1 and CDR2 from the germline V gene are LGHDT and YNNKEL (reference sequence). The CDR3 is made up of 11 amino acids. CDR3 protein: CASSRGEGYTF. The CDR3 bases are TGTGCCAGCAGCCGAGGGGAAGGCTACACCTTC.

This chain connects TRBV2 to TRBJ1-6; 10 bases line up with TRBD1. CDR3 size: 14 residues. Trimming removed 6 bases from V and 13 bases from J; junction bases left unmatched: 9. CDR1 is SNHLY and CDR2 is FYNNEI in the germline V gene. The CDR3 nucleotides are TGTGCCAGCAGCCCCGACAGGGGGCCCCCTCCCCTCCACTTT. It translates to CASSPDRGPPPLHF.

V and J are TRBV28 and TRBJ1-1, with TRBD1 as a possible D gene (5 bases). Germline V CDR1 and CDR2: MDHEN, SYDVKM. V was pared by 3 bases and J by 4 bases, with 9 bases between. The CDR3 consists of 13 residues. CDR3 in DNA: TGTGCCAGCAGTTTTTTGGGGCTCACTGAAGCTTTCTTT. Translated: CASSFLGLTEAFF.

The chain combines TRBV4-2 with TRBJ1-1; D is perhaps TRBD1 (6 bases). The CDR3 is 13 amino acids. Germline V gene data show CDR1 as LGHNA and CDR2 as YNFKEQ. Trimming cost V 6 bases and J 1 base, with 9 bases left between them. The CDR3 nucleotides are TGTGCCAGCAGTTGGACAGCGAACACTGAAGCTTTCTTT. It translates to CASSWTANTEAFF.

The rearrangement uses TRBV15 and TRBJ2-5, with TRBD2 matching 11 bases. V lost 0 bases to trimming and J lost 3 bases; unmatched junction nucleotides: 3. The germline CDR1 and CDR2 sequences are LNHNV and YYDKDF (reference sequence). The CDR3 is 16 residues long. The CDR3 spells CATSRDSGLAEETQYF. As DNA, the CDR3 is TGTGCCACCAGCAGAGATTCGGGACTAGCGGAAGAGACCCAGTACTTC.

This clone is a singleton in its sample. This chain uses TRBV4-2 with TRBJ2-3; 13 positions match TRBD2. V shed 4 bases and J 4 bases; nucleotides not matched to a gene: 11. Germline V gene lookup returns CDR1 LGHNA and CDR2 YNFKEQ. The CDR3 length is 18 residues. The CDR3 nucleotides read TGTGCCAGCAGCCCCCGGACTAGCGGGGGTGTTGAATCAGATACGCAGTATTTT. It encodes CASSPRTSGGVESDTQYF.

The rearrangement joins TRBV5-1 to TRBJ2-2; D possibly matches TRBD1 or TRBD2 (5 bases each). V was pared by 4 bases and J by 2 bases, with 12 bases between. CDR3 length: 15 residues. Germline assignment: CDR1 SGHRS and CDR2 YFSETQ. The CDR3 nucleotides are TGCGCCAGCAGCCTGAGAGGGGATAACACCGGGGAGCTGTTTTTT. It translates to CASSLRGDNTGELFF.

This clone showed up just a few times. The CDR3 spells CATSDSGHTGETQYF. CDR3 nucleotide sequence: TGTGCCACCAGTGACTCAGGACACACCGGGGAGACCCAGTACTTC. V and J are TRBV24-1 and TRBJ2-5; tentative D call: TRBD1 (5 bases). V lost 4 bases to trimming and J lost 5 bases, with 16 bases between them. Looked up from germline, CDR1 is KGHDR and CDR2 is SFDVKD. CDR3 length: 15 amino acids.

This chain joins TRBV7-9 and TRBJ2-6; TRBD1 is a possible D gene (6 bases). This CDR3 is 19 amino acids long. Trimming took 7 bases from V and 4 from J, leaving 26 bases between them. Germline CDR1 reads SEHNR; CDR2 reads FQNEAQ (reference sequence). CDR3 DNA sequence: TGTGCCAGCAACCGGGACATTCACGGAGTCAGGGCCGGGGCCAACGTCCTGACTTTC. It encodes CASNRDIHGVRAGANVLTF.